This T cell receptor (beta chain) was recovered during a study of T cell clonotyping in hematopoietic cell transplantation. Profiling relied on immunoSEQ multiplex PCR, and the TCRdb table lists in-frame clones only, not all of them. The table records over 6,000 clones, just under 90% of them present only once. Study-level results: Higher Inverse Simpson Index values in graft donor and pretransplant recipient predicted broader posttransplant TCR diversity.

On this clone itself: The antigen is not known.

The V end was cut by 4 bases, the J end by 1 base, with 20 bases between. The CDR3 contains 17 residues. CDR1 is LGHNA, CDR2 YNFKEQ, per germline. The chain links TRBV4-2 to TRBJ2-7, with a weak D call TRBD2 (6 bases). The TCR comes from a female patient between 40 and 50 years old who had an allogeneic stem cell transplant from a related donor, so the T cells may come from the graft donor. Some clones in this sample may be carry-over from other donors' samples. Sample: peripheral blood mononuclear cells, taken 100 days after allogeneic stem cell transplant. The CDR3 reads CASSPKQTGVGSYEQYF. Written as DNA, the CDR3 is TGTGCCAGCAGCCCGAAACAGACGGGAGTGGGGTCCTACGAGCAGTACTTC.